This TCR beta chain appears in the sequencing data of a study of neoadjuvant anti-PD-1 for oral cavity cancer. Broader study findings: With a few patients per group, TCR findings need larger cohorts. Higher pretreatment blood Treg/Th17 ratios correlated with higher pretreatment blood and lower post-treatment tumor TCRbeta clonality.

Blood libraries mostly used approximately 450 ng genomic DNA, six replicates each. Assay: immunoSEQ multiplex PCR; the TCRdb copy retains only in-frame clones and omits some. There are roughly 9,600 clones in the sample; over 65% occur only once, and 3% to 4% lies in the top ten. Described time point: after neoadjuvant nivolumab, at surgical resection. Patients had newly diagnosed, untreated stage II-IVA oral cavity squamous cell carcinoma. The V and J ends lost 4 bases and 6 bases, in that order; junction bases with no gene match: 10. CDR3 length: 15 amino acids. Per the germline V gene, CDR1 is SEHNR and CDR2 is FQNEAQ (reference sequence). Concerning this clone: Antigen specificity is unknown.

The chain carries TRBV7-9 and TRBJ1-2; 8 nucleotides match TRBD1. The specimen was PBMCs, collected after nivolumab (anti-PD-1) treatment. The sequence was obtained from a person aged 35-79 years with oral cavity squamous cell carcinoma. The chain's CDR3 is CASSSWTGKGHGYTF. CDR3 nucleotides: TGTGCCAGCAGCTCCTGGACAGGGAAAGGGCATGGCTACACCTTC. The full variable domain, rest sourced from reference TRBV7-9 and TRBJ1-2, is DTGVSQNPRHKITKRGQNVTFRCDPISEHNRLYWYRQTLGQGPEFLTYFQNEAQLEKSRLLSDRFSAERPKGSFSTLEIQRTEQGDSAMYLCASSSWTGKGHGYTFGSGTRLTVV.